This T cell receptor (beta chain) was sequenced during a study of T cell repertoires in cytomegalovirus infection. As for the study in general: CMV infection plus the matching HLA type was flagged by public TCR beta signatures. Study-wide results and limits: The ex vivo response was dominated by HLA-C-restricted CMV-specific TCR beta clonotypes. Carriage of CMV together with the relevant HLA was identifiable through cumulative public TCR beta family frequency.

TCRdb analysed the reads with MiXCR anew, one entry per CDR3 protein. This table holds 200,000 to 300,000 distinct CDR3 sequences, approximately 14% found once. The germline V gene encodes CDR1 SGHTA and CDR2 FQGNSA. After removal of 1 base from V and 1 base from J, the junction contained 8 bases not matched to a gene. There are 17 residues in the CDR3. This clonotype was recorded at least ten times. As yet, its antigen is unknown. Sequencing was carried out using PBMCs. This sequence was found in a human donor in good health (CMV status not recorded). Some clones in this sample may be carry-over from other donors' samples. The V call is TRBV7-2, the J call TRBJ2-7, with 9 bases aligning to TRBD2. CDR3 sequence reads: CASSLGNAGGLSYEQYF. The CDR3 DNA follows: TGTGCCAGCAGCTTAGGCAACGCGGGGGGGCTGTCCTACGAGCAGTACTTC. The variable domain in full, completed from reference TRBV7-2 and TRBJ2-7, reads GAGVSQSPSNKVTEKGKDVELRCDPISGHTALYWYRQSLGQGLEFLIYFQGNSAPDKSGLPSDRFSAERTGGSVSTLTIQRTQQEDSAVYLCASSLGNAGGLSYEQYFGPGTRLTVT.